Presented here are 22 T cell receptor beta chains from one specimen sequenced in a study of T cells in Graves' hyperthyroidism and ophthalmopathy. TCR beta CDR3 sequences were amplified from RNA transcripts. The TCR CDR3 was amplified in a first-round RT-PCR using the HTBI primer set. MiXCR was run by TCRdb on the multiplex PCR reads, yielding one entry per CDR3 protein. The sample has roughly 570,000 distinct CDR3 sequences; 15% to 19% are singletons. Sequenced sample: blood. Every receptor here comes from a woman in her twenties or thirties with Graves' hyperthyroidism.

This sequence joins TRBV9 and TRBJ2-7; 7 bases fit TRBD2. The J call is uncertain, as TRBJ2-1 better fits the DNA end. CDR1 and CDR2 from the germline V gene are SGDLS and YYNGEE. This CDR3 region has 14 residues. CDR3 region: CASSVGGGTYEQFF. DNA for the CDR3: TGTGCCAGCAGCGTAGGGGGGGGGACCTACGAGCAGTTCTTC.

The CDR3 is CASSTGGGSTGELFF. The DNA for the CDR3 is TGTGCCAGCAGCACCGGAGGAGGCAGCACCGGGGAGCTGTTTTTT. The chain joins TRBV9 to TRBJ2-2; D might be TRBD2 (5 bases). Trimming took off 4 bases at V and 4 bases at J, with 14 bases between the two ends. The CDR3 covers 15 residues. Per germline, CDR1 SGDLS and CDR2 YYNGEE.

This clonotype was counted ten times or more. The rearrangement links TRBV6-1 to TRBJ2-5, with D unresolved. The germline V and J ends were trimmed by 5 bases and 5 bases, with 18 bases remaining between them. There are 15 residues in the CDR3. The germline CDR1 and CDR2 sequences are MNHNS and SASEGT. CDR3 in amino acids: CASSYRQIVGETQYF. CDR3 DNA sequence: TGTGCCAGCAGTTACCGGCAGATCGTGGGGGAGACCCAGTACTTC.

This clonotype was recorded a few times. The J gene is TRBJ2-1, the V gene TRBV27, with 8 positions matching TRBD1. V shed 10 bases, J shed 7 bases, and the junction held 9 bases outside the gene matches. The CDR3 covers 13 residues. The V gene's germline CDR1 is MNHEY and CDR2 SMNVEV (reference sequence). The CDR3 DNA follows: TGTGCCACCCACAGGGGGTCGGGGAATGAGCAGTTCTTC. Protein sequence: CATHRGSGNEQFF.

This clonotype was recorded a few times. The chain carries TRBV7-6 and TRBJ1-1; the D is unclear. The CDR3 loop spans 16 amino acids. The germline gives CDR1 SGHVS, CDR2 FNYEAQ. Trimming took off 4 bases at V and 0 bases at J, with 15 bases between the two ends. For the CDR3, the DNA is TGTGCCAGCAGCTGGCCTCTGGCCGGGATGAACACTGAAGCTTTCTTT. Protein product: CASSWPLAGMNTEAFF.

This clonotype was found a few times. In DNA, the CDR3 is TGTGCCAGCAGTCAAACTAGCGGGGGGCAGACTAGCACAGATACGCAGTATTTT. It specifies CASSQTSGGQTSTDTQYF. The chain uses TRBV6-1 and TRBJ2-3; 12 bases map to TRBD2. The CDR3 is 18 residues long. Germline V lookup: CDR1 MNHNS, CDR2 SASEGT. The V and J ends lost 5 bases and 0 bases, in that order; junction bases with no gene match: 9.

The chain employs TRBV7-2 and TRBJ2-7; a weak D match, TRBD2 (6 bases). The CDR3 loop spans 13 amino acids. CDR1 and CDR2 from the germline V gene are SGHTA and FQGNSA. Trimming removed 6 bases at V and 4 bases at J, with 13 bases between. This CDR3 is CASSSTGEYEQYF. Written as DNA, the CDR3 is TGTGCCAGCAGTTCGACGGGAGAGTACGAGCAGTACTTC.

This clonotype was detected many times. The genes are TRBV29-1 and TRBJ1-1; no firm D call. Germline assignment: CDR1 SQVTM and CDR2 ANQGSEA. The CDR3 extends over 11 amino acids. V gave up 7 bases and J gave up 4 bases, with 10 bases separating them. CDR3 amino acids: CSAPGATEAFF. The CDR3 coding sequence is TGCAGCGCCCCTGGTGCCACTGAAGCTTTCTTT. Looking up the rest from reference TRBV29-1 and TRBJ1-1 gives the full variable domain: SAVISQKPSRDICQRGTSLTIQCQVDSQVTMMFWYRQQPGQSLTLIATANQGSEATYESGFVIDKFPISRPNLTFSTLTVSNMSPEDSSIYLCSAPGATEAFFGQGTRLTVV.

This clonotype was found many times. The chain joins TRBV3-1 to TRBJ2-7, with unresolved D. The germline CDR1 and CDR2 sequences are LGHDT and YNNKEL (reference sequence). V lost 2 bases and J lost 7, with 9 bases in between. The CDR3 extends over 12 amino acids. CDR3 sequence reads: CASSQSVTEQYF. CDR3 bases: TGTGCCAGCAGCCAATCCGTTACTGAGCAGTACTTC.

The V and J genes are TRBV6-1 and TRBJ1-1; D not resolved. Trimming stripped 6 bases from V and 0 bases from J, with 11 bases between. In germline, CDR1 is MNHNS, CDR2 SASEGT. This CDR3 spans 14 amino acids. CDR3 DNA sequence: TGTGCCAGCAGAAAGGGAGTTTTGAACACTGAAGCTTTCTTT. It translates to CASRKGVLNTEAFF.

This chain connects TRBV15 to TRBJ2-5; the match to TRBD2 covers 13 bases. Trimming at V came to 1 base and at J to 4 bases, leaving 3 bases not matched to a gene. Germline CDR1 is LNHNV and CDR2 is YYDKDF (reference sequence). CDR3 length: 16 residues. CDR3 DNA sequence: TGTGCCACCAGCAGAGTACTAGCGGGAGGGGGAGAGACCCAGTACTTC. Translation gives CATSRVLAGGGETQYF.

As to this clonotype: This may be a read error, as it is one base from a much larger clone. The chain carries TRBV5-1 and TRBJ2-2, with TRBD2 as a possible D gene (6 bases). The CDR3 extends over 14 amino acids. CDR1 SGHRS and CDR2 YFSETQ come from the germline V gene. In DNA form, the CDR3 reads TGCGCCAGCAGCCCGGCGGCGGGGCCTGGGGGGCTGTTTTTT. Amino acids: CASSPAAGPGGLFF.

This chain connects TRBV19 to TRBJ1-1, with D tentatively TRBD1 (5 bases). CDR1 and CDR2 from the germline V gene are LNHDA and SQIVND (reference sequence). Trimming removed 3 bases from V and 1 base from J, with 9 bases in between. The CDR3 loop spans 14 amino acids. In nucleotides, the CDR3 is TGTGCCAGTAGTATGGAGGGACGGAACACTGAAGCTTTCTTT. Encoded protein: CASSMEGRNTEAFF.

This clonotype was counted many times. This rearrangement joins TRBV3-1 to TRBJ2-5, with 9 bases identical to TRBD2. This CDR3 has 16 amino acids. In germline, CDR1 is LGHDT, CDR2 YNNKEL (reference sequence). V gave up 0 bases and J gave up 6 bases; unmatched junction bases: 8. CDR3 protein: CASSQDSAGGRKTQYF. In nucleotides, the CDR3 is TGTGCCAGCAGCCAAGATTCTGCGGGAGGGCGCAAGACCCAGTACTTC.

There are many counts of this clonotype. V usage is TRBV7-3 and J usage is TRBJ1-1; D perhaps matches TRBD1 (5 bases). The CDR3 totals 13 residues. V shed 6 bases and J shed 4 bases, with 12 bases lying between them. CDR1 is SGHTA, CDR2 FQGTGA, per germline. The CDR3 spells CASRRDGGTEAFF. The CDR3 nucleotides read TGTGCCAGCAGGCGAGACGGGGGCACTGAAGCTTTCTTT.

This clonotype has ten or more counts. The genes are TRBV20-1 and TRBJ2-5, with 12 bases lining up with TRBD2. V lost 6 bases, J lost 5 bases, and 22 bases stayed unmatched. CDR3 length: 19 residues. The germline CDR1 and CDR2 sequences are DFQATT and SNEGSKA (reference sequence). CDR3 sequence: CSALPTGPSGRALGETQYF. The DNA of the CDR3 is TGCAGTGCCCTCCCGACAGGACCTAGCGGGAGGGCCCTCGGGGAGACCCAGTACTTC.

This clonotype was seen ten or more times. The genes are TRBV20-1 and TRBJ2-5, with D unresolved. V shed 0 bases and J shed 4 bases, with 3 bases lying between them. From germline, CDR1 is DFQATT and CDR2 SNEGSKA (reference sequence). The CDR3 runs to 11 residues. The CDR3 loop reads CSARDLETQYF. In DNA, the CDR3 is TGCAGTGCTAGAGATCTAGAGACCCAGTACTTC.

This clonotype was detected many times. This rearrangement joins TRBV20-1 to TRBJ2-1, with unresolved D. CDR3 size: 14 residues. Germline values: CDR1 DFQATT, CDR2 SNEGSKA (reference sequence). Trimming pared 3 bases from V and 4 bases from J, leaving 13 bases between. The CDR3, as DNA: TGCAGTGCTAGTTCCGGAGTAGGGTACAATGAGCAGTTCTTC. Translating gives CSASSGVGYNEQFF.

This clonotype was observed many times. The rearrangement joins TRBV7-3 to TRBJ1-6; 9 bases line up with TRBD1. V was clipped by 1 base and J by 7 bases; unmatched bases: 2. CDR1 SGHTA and CDR2 FQGTGA come from the germline V gene. The CDR3 runs 15 residues. CDR3: CASSLMGQGNSPLHF. The CDR3 bases are TGTGCCAGCAGCTTAATGGGACAGGGCAATTCACCCCTCCACTTT.

This clonotype was seen more than once but under ten times. This may stem from a read error, because a much larger clone lies one nucleotide away. Without the conserved terminal phenylalanine or tryptophan, this CDR3 likely stems from a read error. This chain joins TRBV7-2 and TRBJ2-1; TRBD2 matches 9 bases. The ends lost 2 bases at V and 1 base at J; junction bases unmatched: 6. CDR1 and CDR2 (germline): SGHTA, FQGNSA. There are 17 residues in the CDR3. For the CDR3, the DNA is TGTGCCAGCAGCTTAAGAACTAGCGGGCCGTCCTACAATGAGCAGTTCCTC. It codes for CASSLRTSGPSYNEQFL.

This clonotype was seen a handful of times. The CDR3: CSARAGGGEQYF. The CDR3, as DNA: TGCAGTGCTAGGGCAGGGGGCGGCGAGCAGTACTTC. The chain has TRBV20-1 and TRBJ2-7; 8 positions agree with TRBD1. The CDR3 is 12 amino acids. J lost 6 bases, V lost 3 bases, and 4 bases had no gene match. Per the germline V gene, CDR1 is DFQATT and CDR2 is SNEGSKA (reference sequence).

This clonotype was observed a single time. An end of the junction differs from the germline gene, which may be a read error. The chain combines TRBV18 with TRBJ1-2; perhaps TRBD1 as D (5 bases). Germline V CDR1 and CDR2: KGHSH, LQKENI. The CDR3 covers 12 residues. The CDR3, as DNA: TGTGCCAGCTCAGAGGGGAACTATGACTACACCTTC. Amino acids: CASSEGNYDYTF.